This T cell receptor beta chain was identified in a study of blood T cells in healthy people across ages (dated by TCRdb to the mid-2010s). A note on the overall study: In model experiments, template switching captured roughly one uniquely barcoded TCR beta cDNA molecule for every two T cells. To track age-related changes in TCR beta repertoire diversity, the study relied on deep sequencing normalized with unique cDNA molecular identifiers. Four age groups were formed from the donors: young (average roughly 16 years), middle-aged (less than 40), aged (approximately 60) and long-lived (roughly 81). Donors of different ages were randomly distributed across sequencing lanes to avoid experimental bias. The study analyzed two additional independent replicas of 1 million unique cDNA reads from the same blood draw for two donors, one aged 18 to 29 and one aged 80 or older. Points the paper makes about the study in general: Estimates of total diversity based on one million sequenced T cells were regarded as lower bounds and as underestimates. Observed TCR beta diversity correlated strongly with the percentage of naive T cells measured by flow cytometry. Donor CMV infection status was unknown, potentially confounding age-related changes in expanded clonotypes. Compared with the aged group, more naive CD4+ T cells, fewer expanded clones and increased TCR diversity were shown by the long-lived group, suggesting age selection. Bulk unsorted PBMC profiling prevented conclusive comparison of naive and antigen-experienced compartments. Observed TCR beta diversity per million T cells fell roughly linearly with age, and a significant reduction was already apparent by age roughly 40.

A remark on this clonotype: The antigen this receptor binds is unknown. The input lacks base qualities; no much larger clone sits a single base away.

Preparation of the library involved 5' RACE. TCRdb records Illumina HiSeq 2500 as the sequencer. A second roughly 6 to 12 cycle PCR used a sample-barcoded 5' primer and a J-beta primer mix. A unique molecular identifier was introduced onto each TCR beta cDNA molecule by a template-switch 5' adaptor carrying 12 random nucleotides. At least 3 million CDR3-containing paired-end reads were obtained from each sample. First-strand cDNA synthesis was performed from all RNA using the Mint cDNA synthesis kit, with priming by a TRBC-specific oligonucleotide. After uracil-DNA glycosylase treatment, a first 18-cycle PCR used universal primers M1SS and BC2_uni_R on all cDNA. In the authors' own workflow: For normalization, 1 million high-quality reads, each with a distinct molecular identifier, were randomly selected from each sample. Reads sharing molecular identifiers were discarded rather than binned into consensus sequences. MiTCR, run with a Q25 quality threshold and the strictest error-elimination algorithm, handled CDR3 identification, clonotype clustering and error correction. A nonparametric unseen species model with Euler transformation was used to estimate a lower bound on total TCR beta diversity. TCRdb reanalyzed the raw reads on its own, using fastp at Q25 for trimming and MiXCR for clone calling, and kept in-frame beta chains. Under each unique CDR3 protein, matching rows form one entry showing the most common genes and DNA. In this record, the V and J calls reflect TCRdb's handling and not the investigators' own analysis. The sample yields about 1.6 million distinct CDR3 sequences; roughly a third were counted once. The ten largest clones take up approximately 10% of the sample.

Donors were a few dozen systemically healthy Caucasian individuals from Russia aged roughly 6 to 90 years. Each donor gave approximately 9.3 milliliters of peripheral blood, collected into EDTA-treated Vacutainer tubes. Ficoll-Paque density-gradient centrifugation was used to isolate PBMCs, with at least 6.5 million per sample. Trizol reagent was used to extract total RNA from the PBMCs, yielding at least 6 micrograms per sample. The percentages of naive CD45RAhigh/CD27high T cells were determined by flow cytometry on a PBMC aliquot from every donor. Reading the germline V gene gives CDR1 SGHTA and CDR2 FQGTGA. The CDR3, cysteine through phenylalanine, is 13 amino acids long. Only the CDR3 portion is preserved as DNA: 39 bases, with reading frame beginning at the first base. The germline ends are 8 bases apart after V is trimmed by 2 bases and J by 6 bases.

This receptor chain uses TRBV7-3 and TRBJ2-1, with an unclear D gene assignment. The sequence came from a woman in her 30s in good health. The material sequenced was blood. The encoded CDR3 is CASSLFPLNEQFF. The base sequence is TGTGCCAGCAGCTTATTCCCACTCAATGAGCAGTTCTTC.